Included here is one T cell receptor (beta chain) sequence, with context. The sample belongs to a study of blood T cell repertoires in COVID-19. Study-wide background: Specimens from acute and convalescent COVID-19 originated in the United States, Italy and Spain. In each case, the material was cDNA or gDNA derived from T cells, B-cell-depleted T cells, or PBMCs.

As originally analysed: Reference gene primer amplification gave estimated nucleated cell counts. Method: immunoSEQ multiplex PCR; TCRdb's copy keeps in-frame clones and lacks some. V and J calls and clone size are as listed in that table; D and trimming were resolved from the DNA. The sample carries tens of thousands of clones, around nine tenths recorded once. Germline V gives CDR1 SGHAT, CDR2 FQNNGV. The junction had 3 bases not matched to a gene; V was cut back by 2 bases and J by 2 bases. The CDR3 runs to 15 residues. This sequence originates from a woman in her fifties or sixties with acute or convalescent COVID-19. The chain recombines TRBV11-2 with TRBJ2-7; 10 bases line up with TRBD2. Sequenced sample: peripheral blood. This chain's CDR3 is CASSLRSGRAYEQYF. The CDR3 DNA reads as TGTGCCAGCAGCTTAAGAAGCGGGAGGGCCTACGAGCAGTACTTC.